The rows below give T cell receptor beta chains drawn from one sample of a study of T cells in Graves' hyperthyroidism and ophthalmopathy. TCRdb processed the multiplex PCR reads anew with MiXCR; each CDR3 protein has one entry. The sample has 500,000 to 750,000 distinct CDR3 sequences, roughly 50% seen once; the top ten hold about 8%. Material for sequencing was peripheral blood or thyroid tissue (not recorded which). The receptors originated from a woman aged 18 to 35 with Graves' hyperthyroidism. The CDR3 runs from the conserved cysteine through the conserved F or W. The D gene is left open where the match is weak. Clone size, where shown, is once, few, many, or a class for clones that have expanded.

cdr3_aa | cdr3_nt | d_call | j_call | v_call | clone_size
CASSRRGQGRTGELFF | TGTGCCAGCAGTCGCAGGGGACAGGGGCGAACCGGGGAGCTGTTTTTT | TRBD1 | TRBJ2-2 | TRBV9 | .
CSARDPGGGYTF | TGCAGTGCTAGAGATCCGGGGGGGGGCTACACCTTC | . | TRBJ1-2 | TRBV20-1 | .
CASSLSRASGPYEQYF | TGTGCCAGCAGCTTATCCCGGGCTAGCGGTCCCTACGAGCAGTACTTC | TRBD2 | TRBJ2-7 | TRBV7-2 | .
CASSTRRGRGGANVLTF | TGTGCCAGCAGTACCAGGCGGGGGCGAGGTGGGGCCAACGTCCTGACTTTC | . | TRBJ2-6 | TRBV27 | few
CAIRGRAGRAFF | TGTGCCATCCGGGGCCGGGCGGGGAGAGCTTTCTTT | . | TRBJ1-1 | TRBV6-5 | .
CASIRDRGDGYTF | TGTGCCAGCATCCGAGACAGAGGGGATGGCTACACCTTC | . | TRBJ1-2 | TRBV2 | .
CASSSLAGGGYTF | TGTGCCAGCAGTAGTCTAGCGGGGGGGGGCTACACCTTC | . | TRBJ1-2 | TRBV2 | few
CASSAGSNSEKLFF | TGTGCCAGCAGTGCCGGGAGTAACAGTGAAAAACTGTTTTTT | . | TRBJ1-4 | TRBV25-1 | many
CASRTAQETQYF | TGCGCCAGCAGGACAGCGCAAGAGACCCAGTACTTC | . | TRBJ2-5 | TRBV5-1 | many
CSAIVPQYF | TGCAGTGCTATCGTCCCCCAGTACTTC | . | TRBJ2-5 | TRBV20-1 | many
CASSVAEGYGYTF | TGTGCCAGCAGTGTTGCGGAAGGCTATGGCTACACCTTC | . | TRBJ1-2 | TRBV2 | many
CASSLVAGGHEQYF | TGTGCCAGCAGCTTAGTAGCAGGGGGCCACGAGCAGTACTTC | TRBD1 | TRBJ2-7 | TRBV7-9 | .
CASSIGTGLNTEAFF | TGTGCCAGTAGTATCGGTACAGGATTGAACACTGAAGCTTTCTTT | . | TRBJ1-1 | TRBV19 | many
CASRPSAGTSGSETQYF | TGTGCCAGTAGGCCCTCGGCCGGGACTAGCGGGAGTGAGACCCAGTACTTC | TRBD2 | TRBJ2-5 | TRBV19 | many
CASKTGVPEAFF | TGTGCCAGCAAGACAGGGGTACCTGAAGCTTTCTTT | TRBD1 | TRBJ1-1 | TRBV12-3/TRBV12-4 | many
CASSQGRILSDEQFF | TGTGCCAGCAGCCAGGGCAGGATATTAAGCGATGAGCAGTTCTTC | . | TRBJ2-1 | TRBV7-3 | .
CASSMRTEGALHF | TGTGCCAGCAGTATGCGGACAGAAGGGGCCCTCCACTTT | . | TRBJ1-6 | TRBV6-6 | few
CASSFNLYYEQYF | TGTGCCAGCAGTTTTAACCTATATTACGAGCAGTACTTC | . | TRBJ2-7 | TRBV12-3/TRBV12-4 | few
CSPLSSEAGGKPSTDTQYF | TGCAGTCCCCTATCGTCGGAAGCGGGAGGGAAACCTAGCACAGATACGCAGTATTTT | TRBD2 | TRBJ2-3 | TRBV29-1 | .
CASSLPGPPRYTF | TGTGCCAGCAGTCTCCCGGGACCCCCGCGCTACACCTTC | . | TRBJ1-2 | TRBV12-3/TRBV12-4 | many
CSARGTGKDTQYF | TGCAGTGCTAGAGGGACAGGCAAAGATACGCAGTATTTT | TRBD1 | TRBJ2-3 | TRBV20-1 | few
CASSMGLAGVNEQFF | TGTGCCAGTAGTATGGGACTAGCGGGAGTCAATGAGCAGTTCTTC | TRBD2 | TRBJ2-1 | TRBV19 | few
CASSFPGNEQYF | TGTGCCAGCAGTTTTCCAGGTAACGAGCAGTACTTC | . | TRBJ2-7 | TRBV12-3/TRBV12-4 | many
CASSQGIWIAGSYEQYF | TGCGCCAGCAGCCAAGGGATTTGGATAGCGGGATCCTACGAGCAGTACTTC | TRBD2 | TRBJ2-7 | TRBV4-1 | .